This TCR beta chain stems from a study of cytomegalovirus exposure and HLA in healthy donors. Of note for this clone: Compared with germline, one end of the junction differs, possibly owing to a read error.

PCR amplification relied on 60 Vbeta primers (plus 13 Jbeta primers). The repertoire was sequenced with immunoSEQ multiplex PCR; TCRdb's copy has only in-frame clones and lacks some. The table includes around 150,000 clones, 64% detected once. Germline V lookup: CDR1 SGHTA, CDR2 FQGNSA. The CDR3 length is 16 residues. The rearrangement uses TRBV7-2 and TRBJ2-3; 13 bases fit TRBD2. Sequenced material: PBMCs. The clonotype comes from a woman in her twenties or thirties in good health and CMV-seropositive. CDR3 in amino acids: CACSLGLAGGTDTQYF. The DNA of the CDR3 is TGTGCCTGCAGCCTAGGACTAGCGGGAGGCACAGATACGCAGTATTTT.